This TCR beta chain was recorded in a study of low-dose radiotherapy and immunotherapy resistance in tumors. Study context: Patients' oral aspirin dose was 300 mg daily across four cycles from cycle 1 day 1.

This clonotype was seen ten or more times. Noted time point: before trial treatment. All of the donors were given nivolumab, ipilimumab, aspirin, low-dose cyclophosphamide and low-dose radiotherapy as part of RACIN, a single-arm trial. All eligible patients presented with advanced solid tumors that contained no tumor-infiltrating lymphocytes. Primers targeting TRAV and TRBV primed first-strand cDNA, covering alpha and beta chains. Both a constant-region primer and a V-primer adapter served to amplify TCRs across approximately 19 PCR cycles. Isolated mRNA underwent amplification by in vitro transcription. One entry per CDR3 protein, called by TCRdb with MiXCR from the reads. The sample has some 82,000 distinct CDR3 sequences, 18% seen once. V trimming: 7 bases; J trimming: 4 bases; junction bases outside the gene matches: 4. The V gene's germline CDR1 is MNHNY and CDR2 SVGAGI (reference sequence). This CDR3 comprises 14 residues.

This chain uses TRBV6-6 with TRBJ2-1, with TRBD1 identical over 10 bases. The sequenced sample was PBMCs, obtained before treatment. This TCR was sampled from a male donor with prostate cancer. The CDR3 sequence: CASNGDRGYNEQFF. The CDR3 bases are TGTGCCAGCAATGGGGACAGGGGTTACAATGAGCAGTTCTTC.